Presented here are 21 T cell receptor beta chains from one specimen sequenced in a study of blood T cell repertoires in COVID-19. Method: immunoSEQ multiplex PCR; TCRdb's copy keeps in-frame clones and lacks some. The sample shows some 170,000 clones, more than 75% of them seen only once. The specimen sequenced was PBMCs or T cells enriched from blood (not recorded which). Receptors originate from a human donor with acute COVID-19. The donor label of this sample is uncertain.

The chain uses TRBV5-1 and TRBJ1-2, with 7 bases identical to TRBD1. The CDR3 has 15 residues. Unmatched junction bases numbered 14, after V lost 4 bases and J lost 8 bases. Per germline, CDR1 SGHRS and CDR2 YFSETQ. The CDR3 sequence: CASSRAGQAAGGYTF. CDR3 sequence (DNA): TGCGCCAGCAGCCGGGCTGGACAGGCGGCAGGAGGCTACACCTTC.

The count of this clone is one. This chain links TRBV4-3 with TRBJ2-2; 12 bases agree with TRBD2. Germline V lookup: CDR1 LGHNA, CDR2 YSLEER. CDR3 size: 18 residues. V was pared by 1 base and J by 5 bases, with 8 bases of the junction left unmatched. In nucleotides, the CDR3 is TGCGCCAGCAGCCAAGGATTGACTAGCGGGGGCGGGACCGGGGAGCTGTTTTTT. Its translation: CASSQGLTSGGGTGELFF.

The CDR3 region is CASSFEAGEQYF. The CDR3 coding sequence is TGTGCCAGCAGCTTTGAGGCGGGGGAGCAGTACTTC. The chain has TRBV7-2 and TRBJ2-7, with a tentative D call TRBD2 (6 bases). The V gene's germline CDR1 is SGHTA and CDR2 FQGNSA. V was clipped by 3 bases and J by 7 bases, with 10 bases between them. The CDR3 sequence is 12 residues long. Supplemented by reference TRBV7-2 and TRBJ2-7, the full variable domain reads GAGVSQSPSNKVTEKGKDVELRCDPISGHTALYWYRQSLGQGLEFLIYFQGNSAPDKSGLPSDRFSAERTGGSVSTLTIQRTQQEDSAVYLCASSFEAGEQYFGPGTRLTVT.

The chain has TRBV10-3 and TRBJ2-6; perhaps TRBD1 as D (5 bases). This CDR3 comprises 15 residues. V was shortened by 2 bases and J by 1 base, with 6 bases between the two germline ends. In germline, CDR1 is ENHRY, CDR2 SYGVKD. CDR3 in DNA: TGTGCCATCAGTGAGCCAGGGTCTGGGGCCAACGTCCTGACTTTC. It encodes CAISEPGSGANVLTF.

The CDR3 DNA follows: TGCACCAGCCTGGGAACGCCCTGGTCGACGGGAGGGGAGACCCAGTACTTC. Its translation: CTSLGTPWSTGGETQYF. The J gene is TRBJ2-5, the V gene TRBV1; TRBD2 was called by the table and not checked on the DNA. TRBV1 is noted as a pseudogene. The CDR3 runs 17 residues.

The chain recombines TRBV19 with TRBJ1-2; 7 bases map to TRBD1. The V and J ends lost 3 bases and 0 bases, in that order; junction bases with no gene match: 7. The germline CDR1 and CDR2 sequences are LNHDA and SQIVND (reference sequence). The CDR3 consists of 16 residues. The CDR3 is CASSMRIGQANYGYTF. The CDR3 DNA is TGTGCCAGTAGTATGAGGATCGGACAGGCTAACTATGGCTACACCTTC.

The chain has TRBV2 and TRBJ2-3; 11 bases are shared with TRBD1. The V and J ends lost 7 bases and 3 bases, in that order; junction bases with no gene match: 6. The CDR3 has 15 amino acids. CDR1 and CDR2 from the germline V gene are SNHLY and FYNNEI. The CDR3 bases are TGTGCCAGCAAAAGGGACAGGGGGAGAACAGATACGCAGTATTTT. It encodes CASKRDRGRTDTQYF.

CDR3 region: CASSLEGRGSPLHF. As DNA, the CDR3 is TGTGCCAGCAGTTTGGAGGGGAGGGGTTCACCCCTCCACTTT. The chain employs TRBV27 and TRBJ1-6, with a weak D call TRBD1 (5 bases). This CDR3 has 14 residues. V was clipped by 3 bases and J by 9 bases, with 12 bases between them. The germline gives CDR1 MNHEY, CDR2 SMNVEV (reference sequence).

The CDR3 sequence is CASTQSGGATDTQYF. The CDR3 bases are TGTGCCAGTACTCAGTCCGGGGGGGCCACAGATACGCAGTATTTT. This chain uses TRBV19 with TRBJ2-3, with TRBD2 identical over 8 bases. The V segment lost 7 bases and the J segment 2 bases; nucleotides outside the gene matches: 8. CDR3 length equals 15 residues. Germline values: CDR1 LNHDA, CDR2 SQIVND (reference sequence).

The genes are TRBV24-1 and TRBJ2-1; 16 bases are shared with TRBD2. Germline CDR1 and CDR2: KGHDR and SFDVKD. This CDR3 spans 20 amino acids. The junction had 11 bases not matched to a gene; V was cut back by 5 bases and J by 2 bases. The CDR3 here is CATSGQGRGTSGGAYNEQFF. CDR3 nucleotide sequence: TGTGCCACCAGTGGTCAAGGAAGAGGGACTAGCGGGGGGGCCTACAATGAGCAGTTCTTC.

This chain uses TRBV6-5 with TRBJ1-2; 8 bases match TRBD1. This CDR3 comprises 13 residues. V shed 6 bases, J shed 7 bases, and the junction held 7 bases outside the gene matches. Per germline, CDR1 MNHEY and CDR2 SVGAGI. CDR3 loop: CASRDRQGSGYTF. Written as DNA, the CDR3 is TGTGCCAGCAGGGACCGACAGGGGTCTGGCTACACCTTC.

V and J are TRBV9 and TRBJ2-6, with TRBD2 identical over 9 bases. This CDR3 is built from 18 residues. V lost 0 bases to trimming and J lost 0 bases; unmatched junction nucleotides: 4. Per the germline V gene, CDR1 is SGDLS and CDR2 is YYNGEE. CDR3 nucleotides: TGTGCCAGCAGCGTAGCCGAGCGGGGGGTCTCTGGGGCCAACGTCCTGACTTTC. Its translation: CASSVAERGVSGANVLTF.

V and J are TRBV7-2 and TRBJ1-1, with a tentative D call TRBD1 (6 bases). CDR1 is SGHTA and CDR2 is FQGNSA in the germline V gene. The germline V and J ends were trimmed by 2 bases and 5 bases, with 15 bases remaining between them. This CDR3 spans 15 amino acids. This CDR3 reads CASSLKVGGLTEAFF. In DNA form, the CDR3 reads TGTGCCAGCAGCTTAAAAGTCGGGGGGCTTACTGAAGCTTTCTTT.

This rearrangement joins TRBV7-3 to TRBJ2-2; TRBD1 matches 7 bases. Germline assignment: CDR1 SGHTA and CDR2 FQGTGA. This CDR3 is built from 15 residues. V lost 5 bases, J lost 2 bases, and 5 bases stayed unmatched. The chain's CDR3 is CASSRTGANTGELFF. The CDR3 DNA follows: TGTGCCAGCAGCCGGACAGGAGCTAACACCGGGGAGCTGTTTTTT.

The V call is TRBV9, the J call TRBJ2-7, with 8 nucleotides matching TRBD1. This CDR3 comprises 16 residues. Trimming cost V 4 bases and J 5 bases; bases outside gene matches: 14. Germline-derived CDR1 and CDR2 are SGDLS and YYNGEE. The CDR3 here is CASSPLETGEIHEQYF. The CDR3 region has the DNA TGTGCCAGCAGCCCTCTTGAGACAGGGGAAATCCACGAGCAGTACTTC.

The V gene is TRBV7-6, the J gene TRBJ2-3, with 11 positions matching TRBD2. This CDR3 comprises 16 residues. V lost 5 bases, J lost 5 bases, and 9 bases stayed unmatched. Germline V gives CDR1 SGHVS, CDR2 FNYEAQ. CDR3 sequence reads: CASSPLSGGARDTQYF. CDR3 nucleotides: TGTGCCAGCAGCCCCCTTAGCGGGGGGGCCAGAGATACGCAGTATTTT.

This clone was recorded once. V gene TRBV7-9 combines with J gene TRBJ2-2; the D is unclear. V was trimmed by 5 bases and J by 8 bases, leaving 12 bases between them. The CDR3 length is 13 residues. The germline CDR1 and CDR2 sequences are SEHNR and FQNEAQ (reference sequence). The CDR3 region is CASSRRVAGELFF. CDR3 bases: TGTGCCAGCAGCCGCCGGGTTGCAGGGGAGCTGTTTTTT.

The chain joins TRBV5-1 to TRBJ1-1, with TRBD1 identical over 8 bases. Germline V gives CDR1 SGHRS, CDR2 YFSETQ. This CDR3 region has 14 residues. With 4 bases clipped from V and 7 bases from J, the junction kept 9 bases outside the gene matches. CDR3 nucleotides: TGCGCCAGCAGCGGCAGGACAGGGATGAGTGAAGCTTTCTTT. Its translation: CASSGRTGMSEAFF.

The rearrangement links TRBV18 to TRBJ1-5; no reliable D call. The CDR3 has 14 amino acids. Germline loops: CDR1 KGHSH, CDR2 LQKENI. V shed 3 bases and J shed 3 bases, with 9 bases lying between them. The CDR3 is CASSPEGVNQPQHF. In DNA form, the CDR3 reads TGTGCCAGCTCACCCGAAGGAGTCAATCAGCCCCAGCATTTT.

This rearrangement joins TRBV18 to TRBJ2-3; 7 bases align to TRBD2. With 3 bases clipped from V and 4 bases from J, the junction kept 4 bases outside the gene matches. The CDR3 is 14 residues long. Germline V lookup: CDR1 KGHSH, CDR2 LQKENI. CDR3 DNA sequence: TGTGCCAGCTCACCCGGGGGGAGTTCAGATACGCAGTATTTT. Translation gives CASSPGGSSDTQYF.

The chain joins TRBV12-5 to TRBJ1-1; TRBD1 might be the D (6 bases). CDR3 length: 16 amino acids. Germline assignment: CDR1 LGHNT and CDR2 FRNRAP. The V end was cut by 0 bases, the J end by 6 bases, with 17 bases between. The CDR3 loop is CASGLVFTGNPPEAFF. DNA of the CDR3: TGTGCTAGTGGTTTGGTGTTTACAGGGAACCCTCCTGAAGCTTTCTTT.